Listed here is a single T cell receptor (beta chain). This clonotype was seen repeatedly, ten times or more. Its recognized antigen is unknown. Per-base quality was not reported, and no clone a single base away is much larger than it. CDR1 and CDR2 are read off the germline V gene as ENHRY and SYGVKD. Cut back by 6 bases and 5 bases, the V and J ends lie 13 bases apart. The CDR3, from cysteine to phenylalanine, totals 14 residues. The only DNA kept is the CDR3, 42 bases in frame from the first base. This specimen belongs to a study of T cells in Graves' hyperthyroidism and ophthalmopathy (dated by TCRdb to about 2019). Study-level background: Peripheral blood samples were taken at the time of initial diagnosis, prior to any treatment. An independent validation cohort of around 20 hyperthyroidism patients and approximately 15 patients who later progressed to ophthalmopathy tested prospective prediction of ophthalmopathy. A discovery cohort of roughly 100 patients, about 44 with Graves' ophthalmopathy and approximately 60 with stable Graves' hyperthyroidism, was used to find distinguishing TCR V-J signatures. For training and testing, the 110 or so patients in the discovery cohort were randomly divided in a 7:3 ratio. Following sampling, methimazole starting at 30 mg daily was given to hyperthyroidism patients, and high-dose intravenous methylprednisolone was given to ophthalmopathy patients. The paper describes TCR Vbeta CDR3 sequencing of 140 or so peripheral blood samples, made up of some 40 ophthalmopathy patients, roughly 80 hyperthyroidism patients and 17 progressor patients. In addition, the study compared T-cell repertoires in thyroid tissue and in blood from several Graves' hyperthyroidism patients. Beyond this particular receptor, the publication reports: During validation, the model predicted progression to ophthalmopathy a median of about 5.9 months ahead of onset, with just under 71% sensitivity and under 85% specificity. Ophthalmopathy was separated from stable hyperthyroidism by a 13 V-J signature model, with about 86% sensitivity and roughly 84% specificity obtained in cross-validation and 80%/75% obtained in testing. Blood samples also contained most of the expanded thyroid clonotypes (frequency above 0.001), which suggests that blood repertoires may reflect thyroid immune responses. Sample size was not statistically predetermined, and investigators were not blinded to group allocation.

The TCR beta CDR3 regions were amplified from the RNA transcripts. The TCR CDR3 was subjected to a first round of RT-PCR using the HTBI primer set and the Qiagen OneStep RT-PCR kit. Libraries were constructed in a second round of multiplex PCR, after which size selection and purification were performed. Sequencing of the libraries was done on an Illumina HiSeq2000 using paired-end 100 bp reads. In the source study's methods: SOAPnuke was used to process the raw data, throwing out any read that contained adapters or uncalled bases, had a mean Phred below 15, or lacked an exact constant-primer or identifier match. High-quality paired reads were merged with COPE v1.2.5, and unique nucleotide sequences were defined as clonotypes. MiTCR v1.1 was used to align the clonotypes against IMGT TRBV, TRBD and TRBJ reference segments. Analysis was restricted to V-J combinations with a frequency above 0.0001, which covered roughly 99% of repertoires. The TCS score was defined as F50 (clonal expansion) divided by E x V (chaos), with BLOSUM62-based TCRdist calculated between CDR3 peptides within each V-J. Welch's t-statistics and random forest reduced roughly 530 V-J features to 10 to 15, which were used in a naive Bayes classifier (R e1071). TCRdb reprocessing: public reads trimmed at Q25 with fastp, clones called with MiXCR, in-frame beta chains kept. A single entry per CDR3 protein holds the most common genes and DNA from its merged rows. The V and J calls were determined by TCRdb, not by the authors. Recorded for this sample are under 300,000 distinct CDR3 sequences; roughly 14% of them occurred a single time. The biggest ten clones account for 10% to 15% of the sample.

Hyperthyroidism patients were newly diagnosed, with disease duration under 2 months, and aged 18 to 65 years. Patients with uncontrolled infections, other autoimmune diseases, pregnancy or lactation were excluded. Diagnoses were established on the basis of clinical symptoms, serum thyroxine and TRAb, thyroid ultrasound, and orbital computed tomography. Blood from progressor patients was collected at the time of first diagnosis with hyperthyroidism, before any ophthalmopathy symptoms had appeared. PBMCs were isolated from around 10 ml of fresh peripheral blood by Ficoll-Paque density gradient centrifugation. Progressor patients were initially diagnosed with Graves' hyperthyroidism and developed ophthalmopathy during follow-up. Trizol reagent was used to extract total RNA, and RNA quality was then checked on an Agilent 2100 Bioanalyzer.

The sequence is built from TRBV10-3 and TRBJ2-2; no D gene call is confident. The sample consisted of blood. This TCR was recovered from a woman aged 40 to 50 with Graves' hyperthyroidism that later progressed to Graves' ophthalmopathy. The CDR3 region reads CAIRAGSRTGELFF. The nucleotide sequence is given as TGTGCCATCAGAGCAGGATCGAGGACCGGGGAGCTGTTTTTT.